A selection of T cell receptor beta chains follows, all from one sample in a study of blood T cells in healthy people across ages. TCRdb recomputed calls from the 5' RACE reads with MiXCR, one row per CDR3 protein. The profile shows 500,000 to 600,000 distinct CDR3 sequences, 27% of them singletons. The sequenced sample was blood. The receptors were sampled from a woman aged 70-85 years in good health. Each CDR3 is given with its conserved first and last residue. Each record gives: CDR3 length, D gene, clone size, J gene, V gene, CDR3 protein, CDR3 DNA. D genes are given only for firm matches. Not every row has a clone size; where given, it reads once, few, many or a size class.

13	-	-	TRBJ1-2	TRBV12-3/TRBV12-4	CASSLTQVYGYTF	TGTGCCAGCAGTCTTACACAGGTCTATGGCTACACCTTC
14	TRBD2	-	TRBJ2-5	TRBV6-5	CASRGGGAEETQYF	TGTGCCAGTCGGGGCGGGGGGGCCGAGGAGACCCAGTACTTC
10	-	-	TRBJ1-2	TRBV6-1	CASSLAGYTF	TGTGCCAGCAGCTTAGCGGGCTACACCTTC
16	-	-	TRBJ1-1	TRBV12-5	CASGLSRGDSATEAFF	TGTGCTAGTGGTTTGTCCCGAGGGGACTCGGCCACTGAAGCTTTCTTT
13	-	few	TRBJ2-5	TRBV2	CASGQNTKRSRYF	TGTGCCAGCGGGCAGAACACCAAGAGGTCCCGGTACTTC
15	-	-	TRBJ2-7	TRBV7-7	CASSSSGTESYEQYF	TGTGCTAGCAGCTCGTCCGGGACGGAGTCCTACGAGCAGTACTTC
15	-	many	TRBJ1-3	TRBV7-8	CASSLGSNSGNTIYF	TGTGCCAGCAGCTTAGGTTCCAACTCTGGAAACACCATATATTTT
14	-	few	TRBJ2-3	TRBV5-4	CASSDATPKDTQYF	TGTGCCAGCAGTGACGCTACCCCTAAGGATACGCAGTATTTT
15	-	-	TRBJ2-3	TRBV5-1	CASSLEMRQRGTQYF	TGCGCCAGCAGCTTGGAGATGCGGCAGAGGGGTACGCAGTATTTT
13	-	-	TRBJ1-1	TRBV6-5	CASSYSGRGEAFF	TGTGCCAGCAGTTACTCGGGCAGGGGCGAAGCTTTCTTT
16	TRBD2	-	TRBJ2-1	TRBV9	CASSVDPSGRINEQFF	TGTGCCAGCAGCGTAGATCCTAGCGGGAGAATTAATGAGCAGTTCTTC
14	-	few	TRBJ1-1	TRBV6-5	CASSRTPGLPEAFF	TGTGCCAGCAGTCGTACCCCAGGGCTTCCTGAAGCTTTCTTT
15	-	-	TRBJ2-7	TRBV6-6	CASSTRRALSYEQYF	TGTGCCAGCAGCACTCGCCGGGCCTTAAGCTACGAGCAGTACTTC
10	-	-	TRBJ2-1	TRBV2	CASTGNEQFF	TGTGCCAGCACAGGGAATGAGCAGTTCTTC
14	-	many	TRBJ2-7	TRBV10-3	CAISESPGSYEQYF	TGTGCCATCAGTGAGTCTCCAGGTAGCTACGAGCAGTACTTC
17	-	-	TRBJ2-5	TRBV7-9	CASSLGTGGADSETQYF	TGTGCCAGCAGCTTAGGAACTGGGGGGGCCGATTCGGAGACCCAGTACTTC
17	TRBD2	-	TRBJ2-7	TRBV5-5	CASSPSRLSLAGYEQYF	TGTGCCAGCAGCCCTTCGAGGTTATCGCTAGCGGGGTACGAGCAGTACTTC
17	-	few	TRBJ2-6	TRBV6-2/TRBV6-3	CASSSGRLLSGANVLTF	TGTGCCAGCAGTTCGGGACGCCTCCTCTCTGGGGCCAACGTCCTGACTTTC
13	-	-	TRBJ1-1	TRBV12-3/TRBV12-4	CASREQGGTEAFF	TGTGCCAGCAGGGAACAGGGAGGCACTGAAGCTTTCTTT
13	-	-	TRBJ1-5	TRBV20-1	CSAQRGGKDTQHF	TGCAGTGCTCAGCGGGGGGGTAAAGATACGCAGCATTTT
16	-	many	TRBJ1-6	TRBV5-1	CASSLGPSSYNSPLHF	TGCGCCAGCAGCTTGGGTCCTAGCTCCTATAATTCACCCCTCCACTTT
13	-	-	TRBJ2-1	TRBV7-2	CAGSPRRGDEQFF	TGTGCCGGCAGCCCCCGGCGGGGAGATGAGCAGTTCTTC
15	TRBD1	-	TRBJ2-7	TRBV11-2	CASSTYGQGIYEQYF	TGTGCCAGCAGCACATACGGACAGGGAATCTACGAGCAGTACTTC
15	TRBD1	-	TRBJ1-2	TRBV2	CASDKRQGPNYGYTF	TGTGCCAGCGATAAGAGACAGGGCCCTAACTATGGCTACACCTTC